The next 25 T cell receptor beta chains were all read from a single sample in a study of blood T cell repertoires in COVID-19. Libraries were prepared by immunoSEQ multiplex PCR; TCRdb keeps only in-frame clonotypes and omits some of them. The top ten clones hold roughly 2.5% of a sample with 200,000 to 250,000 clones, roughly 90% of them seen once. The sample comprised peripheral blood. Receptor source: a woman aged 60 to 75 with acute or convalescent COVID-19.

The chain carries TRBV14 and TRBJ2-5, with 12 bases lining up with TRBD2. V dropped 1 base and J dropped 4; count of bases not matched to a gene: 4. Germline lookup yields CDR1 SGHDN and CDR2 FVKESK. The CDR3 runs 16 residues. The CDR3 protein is CASSQVGLAGRETQYF. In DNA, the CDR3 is TGTGCCAGCAGCCAAGTAGGACTAGCGGGACGAGAGACCCAGTACTTC.

The chain's CDR3 is CASSPAPAKSPQGKNTEAFF. The CDR3 DNA follows: TGTGCCAGCAGCCCGGCGCCGGCGAAGAGTCCACAGGGGAAGAACACTGAAGCTTTCTTT. The genes are TRBV6-2 or TRBV6-3 and TRBJ1-1; 7 bases line up with TRBD1. With 6 bases clipped from V and 1 base from J, the junction kept 23 bases outside the gene matches. There are 20 residues in the CDR3. Germline loops: CDR1 MNHEY, CDR2 SVGEGT.

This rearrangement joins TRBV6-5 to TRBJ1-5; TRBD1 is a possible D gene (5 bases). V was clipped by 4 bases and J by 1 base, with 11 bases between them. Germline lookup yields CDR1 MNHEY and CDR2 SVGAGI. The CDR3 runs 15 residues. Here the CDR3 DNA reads TGTGCCAGCAGTTTGGGGCAGCCCAGCAATCAGCCCCAGCATTTT. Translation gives CASSLGQPSNQPQHF.

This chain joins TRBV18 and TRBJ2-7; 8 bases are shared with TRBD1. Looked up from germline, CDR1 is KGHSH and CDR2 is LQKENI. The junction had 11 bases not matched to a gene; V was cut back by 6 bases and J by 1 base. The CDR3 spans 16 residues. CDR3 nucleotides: TGTGCCAGCTCGCCTACAAAAAGACAGGGGTCCTACGAGCAGTACTTC. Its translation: CASSPTKRQGSYEQYF.

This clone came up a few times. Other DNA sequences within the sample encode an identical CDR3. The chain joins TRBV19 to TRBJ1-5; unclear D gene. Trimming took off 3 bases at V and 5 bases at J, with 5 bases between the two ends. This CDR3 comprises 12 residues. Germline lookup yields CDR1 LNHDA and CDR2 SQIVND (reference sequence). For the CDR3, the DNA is TGTGCCAGTAGTATCCGGGATCAGCCCCAGCATTTT. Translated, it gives CASSIRDQPQHF.

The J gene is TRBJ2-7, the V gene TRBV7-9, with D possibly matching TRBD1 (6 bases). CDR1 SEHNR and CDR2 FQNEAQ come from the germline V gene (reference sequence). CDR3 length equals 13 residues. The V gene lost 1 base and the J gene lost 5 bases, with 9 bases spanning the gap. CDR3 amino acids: CASSLGRTDEQYF. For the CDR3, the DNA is TGTGCCAGCAGCTTAGGGCGGACAGACGAGCAGTACTTC. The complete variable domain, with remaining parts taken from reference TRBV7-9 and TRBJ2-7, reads DTGVSQNPRHKITKRGQNVTFRCDPISEHNRLYWYRQTLGQGPEFLTYFQNEAQLEKSRLLSDRFSAERPKGSFSTLEIQRTEQGDSAMYLCASSLGRTDEQYFGPGTRLTVT.

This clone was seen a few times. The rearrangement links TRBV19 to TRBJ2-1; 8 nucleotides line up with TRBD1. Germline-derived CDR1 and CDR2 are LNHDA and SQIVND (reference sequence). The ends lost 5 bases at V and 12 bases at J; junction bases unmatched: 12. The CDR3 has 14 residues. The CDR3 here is CASSLDREWGGQFF. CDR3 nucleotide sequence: TGTGCCAGTAGTTTGGACAGGGAGTGGGGTGGGCAGTTCTTC. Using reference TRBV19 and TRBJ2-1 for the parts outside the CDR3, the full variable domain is DGGITQSPKYLFRKEGQNVTLSCEQNLNHDAMYWYRQDPGQGLRLIYYSQIVNDFQKGDIAEGYSVSREKKESFPLTVTSAQKNPTAFYLCASSLDREWGGQFFGPGTRLTVL.

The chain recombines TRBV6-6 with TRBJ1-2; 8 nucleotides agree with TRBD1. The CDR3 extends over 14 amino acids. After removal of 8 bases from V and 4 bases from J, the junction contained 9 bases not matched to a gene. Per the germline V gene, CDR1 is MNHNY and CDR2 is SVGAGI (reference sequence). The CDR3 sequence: CASGGPGTGYGYTF. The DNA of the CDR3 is TGTGCCAGCGGGGGGCCCGGGACAGGCTATGGCTACACCTTC.

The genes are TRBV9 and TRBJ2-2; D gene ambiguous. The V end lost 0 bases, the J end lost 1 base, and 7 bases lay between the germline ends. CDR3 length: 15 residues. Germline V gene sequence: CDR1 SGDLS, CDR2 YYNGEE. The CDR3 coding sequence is TGTGCCAGCAGCGTAGGCGGTGGGAACACCGGGGAGCTGTTTTTT. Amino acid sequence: CASSVGGGNTGELFF.

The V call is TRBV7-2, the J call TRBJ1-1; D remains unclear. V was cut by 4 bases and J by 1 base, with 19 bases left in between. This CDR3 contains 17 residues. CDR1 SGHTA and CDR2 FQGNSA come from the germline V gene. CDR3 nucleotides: TGTGCCAGCAGCTCATCCCCATATCGGTCTCCGAACACTGAAGCTTTCTTT. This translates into CASSSSPYRSPNTEAFF.

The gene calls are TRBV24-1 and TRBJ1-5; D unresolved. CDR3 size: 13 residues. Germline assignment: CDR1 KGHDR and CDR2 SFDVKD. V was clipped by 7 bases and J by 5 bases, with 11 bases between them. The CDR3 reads CATSLVGHQPQHF. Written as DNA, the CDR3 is TGTGCCACCAGCCTAGTAGGCCATCAGCCCCAGCATTTT.

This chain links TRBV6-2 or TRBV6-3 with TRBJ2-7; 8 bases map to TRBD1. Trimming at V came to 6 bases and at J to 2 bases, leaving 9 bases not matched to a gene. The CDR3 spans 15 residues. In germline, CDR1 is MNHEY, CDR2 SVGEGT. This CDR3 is CASRPTGQATYEQYF. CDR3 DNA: TGTGCCAGCAGGCCTACGGGACAGGCTACCTACGAGCAGTACTTC.

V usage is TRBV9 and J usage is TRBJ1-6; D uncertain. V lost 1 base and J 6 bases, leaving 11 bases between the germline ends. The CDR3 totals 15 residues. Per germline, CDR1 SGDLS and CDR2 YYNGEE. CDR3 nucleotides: TGTGCCAGCAGCGTAAGACCGGAGGGTAATTCACCCCTCCACTTT. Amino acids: CASSVRPEGNSPLHF.

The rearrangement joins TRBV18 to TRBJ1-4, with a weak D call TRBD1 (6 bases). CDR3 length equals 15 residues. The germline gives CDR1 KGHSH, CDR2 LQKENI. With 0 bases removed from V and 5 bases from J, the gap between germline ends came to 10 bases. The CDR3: CASSPPTGSNEKLFF. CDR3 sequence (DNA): TGTGCCAGCTCACCACCGACAGGTTCGAATGAAAAACTGTTTTTT.

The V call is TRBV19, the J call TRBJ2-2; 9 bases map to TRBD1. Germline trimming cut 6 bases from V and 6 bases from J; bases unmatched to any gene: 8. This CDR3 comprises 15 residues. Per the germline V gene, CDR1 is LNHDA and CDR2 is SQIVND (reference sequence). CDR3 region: CASRPGQGMAGELFF. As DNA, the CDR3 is TGTGCCAGTAGGCCGGGACAGGGCATGGCCGGGGAGCTGTTTTTT.

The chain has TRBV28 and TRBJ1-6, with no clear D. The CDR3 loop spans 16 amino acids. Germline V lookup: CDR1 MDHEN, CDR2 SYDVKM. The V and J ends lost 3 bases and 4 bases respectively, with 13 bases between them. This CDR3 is CASSFVAQPYNSPLHF. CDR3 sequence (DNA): TGTGCCAGCAGTTTTGTAGCGCAGCCATATAATTCACCCCTCCACTTT.

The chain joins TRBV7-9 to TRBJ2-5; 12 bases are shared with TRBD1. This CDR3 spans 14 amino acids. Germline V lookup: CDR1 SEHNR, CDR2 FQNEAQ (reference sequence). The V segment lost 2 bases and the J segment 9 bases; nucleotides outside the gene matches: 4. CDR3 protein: CASSLPGQGASQYF. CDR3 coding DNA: TGTGCCAGCAGCTTACCGGGACAGGGGGCTTCCCAGTACTTC.

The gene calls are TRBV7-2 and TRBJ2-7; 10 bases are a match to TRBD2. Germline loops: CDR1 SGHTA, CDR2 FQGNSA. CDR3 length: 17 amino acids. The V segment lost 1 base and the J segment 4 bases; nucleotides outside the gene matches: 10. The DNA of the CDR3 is TGTGCCAGCAGCTTAGAGCCTCCGGGACTAGCGCCTTACGAGCAGTACTTC. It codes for CASSLEPPGLAPYEQYF.

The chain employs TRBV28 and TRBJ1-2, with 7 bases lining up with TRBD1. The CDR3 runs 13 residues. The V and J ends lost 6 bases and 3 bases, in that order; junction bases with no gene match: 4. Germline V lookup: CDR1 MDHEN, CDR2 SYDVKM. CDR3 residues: CASRAGTDYGYTF. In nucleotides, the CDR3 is TGTGCCAGCAGGGCCGGGACAGACTATGGCTACACCTTC.

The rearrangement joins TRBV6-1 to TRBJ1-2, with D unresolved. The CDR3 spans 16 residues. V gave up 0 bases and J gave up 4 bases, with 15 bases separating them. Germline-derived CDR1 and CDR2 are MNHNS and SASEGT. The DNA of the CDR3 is TGTGCCAGCAGTGAAGCGAGGAGACCCGGGTCCTATGGCTACACCTTC. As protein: CASSEARRPGSYGYTF.

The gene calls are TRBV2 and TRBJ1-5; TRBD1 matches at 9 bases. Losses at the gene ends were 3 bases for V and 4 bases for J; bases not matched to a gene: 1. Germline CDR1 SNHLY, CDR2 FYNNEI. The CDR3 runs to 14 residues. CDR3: CASSETGGNQPQHF. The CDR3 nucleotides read TGTGCCAGCAGTGAGACAGGGGGGAATCAGCCCCAGCATTTT. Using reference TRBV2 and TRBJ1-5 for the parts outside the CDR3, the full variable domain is EPEVTQTPSHQVTQMGQEVILRCVPISNHLYFYWYRQILGQKVEFLVSFYNNEISEKSEIFDDQFSVERPDGSNFTLKIRSTKLEDSAMYFCASSETGGNQPQHFGDGTRLSIL.

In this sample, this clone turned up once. The CDR3 sequence: CSVVSLAGGKQFF. CDR3 nucleotides: TGCAGCGTTGTCAGTCTAGCGGGGGGGAAGCAGTTCTTC. The V gene is TRBV29-1, the J gene TRBJ2-1; 12 positions agree with TRBD2. Germline loops: CDR1 SQVTM, CDR2 ANQGSEA. The junction had 6 bases not matched to a gene; V was cut back by 4 bases and J by 11 bases. The CDR3 loop spans 13 amino acids.

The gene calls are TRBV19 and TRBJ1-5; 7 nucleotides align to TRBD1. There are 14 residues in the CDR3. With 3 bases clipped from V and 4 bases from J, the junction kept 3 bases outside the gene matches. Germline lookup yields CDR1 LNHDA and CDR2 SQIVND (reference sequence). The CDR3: CASSMPGGNQPQHF. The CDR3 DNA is TGTGCCAGTAGTATGCCAGGGGGAAATCAGCCCCAGCATTTT.

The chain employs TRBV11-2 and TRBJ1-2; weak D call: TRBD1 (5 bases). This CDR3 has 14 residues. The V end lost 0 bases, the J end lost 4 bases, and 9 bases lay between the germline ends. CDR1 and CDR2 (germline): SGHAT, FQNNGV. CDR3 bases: TGTGCCAGCAGCTTAGAAAGGGGCGGCTATGGCTACACCTTC. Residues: CASSLERGGYGYTF.

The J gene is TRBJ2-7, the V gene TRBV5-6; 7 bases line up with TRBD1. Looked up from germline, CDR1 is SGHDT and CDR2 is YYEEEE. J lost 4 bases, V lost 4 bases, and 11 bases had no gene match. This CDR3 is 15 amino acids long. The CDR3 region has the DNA TGTGCCAGCAGCACCTACGACAGGGTTTCGTACGAGCAGTACTTC. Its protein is CASSTYDRVSYEQYF. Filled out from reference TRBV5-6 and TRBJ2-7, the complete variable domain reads DAGVTQSPTHLIKTRGQQVTLRCSPKSGHDTVSWYQQALGQGPQFIFQYYEEEERQRGNFPDRFSGHQFPNYSSELNVNALLLGDSALYLCASSTYDRVSYEQYFGPGTRLTVT.